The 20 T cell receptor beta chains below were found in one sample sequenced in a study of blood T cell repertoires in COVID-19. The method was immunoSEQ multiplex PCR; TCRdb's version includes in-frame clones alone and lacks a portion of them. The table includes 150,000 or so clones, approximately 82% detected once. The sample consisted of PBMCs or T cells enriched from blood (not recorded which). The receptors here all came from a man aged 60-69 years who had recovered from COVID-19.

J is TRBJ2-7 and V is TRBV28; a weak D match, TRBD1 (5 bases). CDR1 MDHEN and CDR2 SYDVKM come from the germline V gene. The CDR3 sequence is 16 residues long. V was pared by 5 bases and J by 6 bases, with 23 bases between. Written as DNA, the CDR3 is TGTGCCAGCAGTCGGCAGAGAACCCTGGGGCAAGGCGAGCAGTACTTC. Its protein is CASSRQRTLGQGEQYF.

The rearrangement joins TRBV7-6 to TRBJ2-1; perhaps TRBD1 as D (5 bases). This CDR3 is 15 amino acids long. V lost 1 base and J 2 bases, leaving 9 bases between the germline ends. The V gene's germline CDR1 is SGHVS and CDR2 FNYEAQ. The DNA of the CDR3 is TGTGCCAGCAGCTTAGAAGGGGATGCCTACAATGAGCAGTTCTTC. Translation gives CASSLEGDAYNEQFF.

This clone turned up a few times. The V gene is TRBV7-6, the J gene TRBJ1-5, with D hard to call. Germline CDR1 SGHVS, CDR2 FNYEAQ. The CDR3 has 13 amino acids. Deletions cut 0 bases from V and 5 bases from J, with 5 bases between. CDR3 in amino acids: CASSLASDQPQHF. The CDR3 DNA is TGTGCCAGCAGCTTAGCGAGCGATCAGCCCCAGCATTTT.

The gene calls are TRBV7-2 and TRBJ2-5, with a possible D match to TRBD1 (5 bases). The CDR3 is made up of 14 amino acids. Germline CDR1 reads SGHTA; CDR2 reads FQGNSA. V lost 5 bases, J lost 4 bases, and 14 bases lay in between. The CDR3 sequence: CASSRGNFVETQYF. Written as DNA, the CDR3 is TGTGCCAGCAGCAGGGGAAACTTCGTAGAGACCCAGTACTTC.

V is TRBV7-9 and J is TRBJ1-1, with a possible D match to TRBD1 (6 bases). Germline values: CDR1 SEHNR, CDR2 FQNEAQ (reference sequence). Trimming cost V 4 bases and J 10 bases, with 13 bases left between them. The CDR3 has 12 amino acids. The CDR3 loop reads CASSSTVRGAFF. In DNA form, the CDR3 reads TGTGCCAGCAGCTCTACGGTCAGGGGAGCTTTCTTT.

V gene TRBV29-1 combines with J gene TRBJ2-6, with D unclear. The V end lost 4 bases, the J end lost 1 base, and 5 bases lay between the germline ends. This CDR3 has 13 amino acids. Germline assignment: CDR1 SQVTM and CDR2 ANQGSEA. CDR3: CSVGQSGANVLTF. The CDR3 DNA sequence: TGCAGCGTTGGCCAGTCTGGGGCCAACGTCCTGACTTTC.

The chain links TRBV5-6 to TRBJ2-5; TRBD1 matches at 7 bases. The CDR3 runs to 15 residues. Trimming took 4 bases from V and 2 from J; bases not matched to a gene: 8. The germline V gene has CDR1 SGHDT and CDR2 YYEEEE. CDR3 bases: TGTGCCAGCAGCCCTACACAGGGGACGCAAGAGACCCAGTACTTC. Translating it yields CASSPTQGTQETQYF.

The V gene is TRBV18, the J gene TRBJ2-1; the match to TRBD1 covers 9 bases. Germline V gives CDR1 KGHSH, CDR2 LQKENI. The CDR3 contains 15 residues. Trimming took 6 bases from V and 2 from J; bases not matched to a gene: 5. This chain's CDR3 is CASSSGTGTYNEQFF. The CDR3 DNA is TGTGCCAGCTCGTCCGGGACAGGGACCTACAATGAGCAGTTCTTC.

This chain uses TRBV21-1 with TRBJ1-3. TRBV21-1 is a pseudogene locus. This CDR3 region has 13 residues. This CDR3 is CASSKRAGNTIYF. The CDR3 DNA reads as TGTGCCAGCAGCAAAAGAGCAGGAAACACCATATATTTT.

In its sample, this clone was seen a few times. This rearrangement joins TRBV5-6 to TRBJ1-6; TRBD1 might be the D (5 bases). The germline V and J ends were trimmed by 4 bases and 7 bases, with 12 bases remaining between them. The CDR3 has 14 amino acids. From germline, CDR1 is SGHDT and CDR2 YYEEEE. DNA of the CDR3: TGTGCCAGCAGCGCGAACCAGGGAAATTCACCCCTCCACTTT. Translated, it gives CASSANQGNSPLHF.

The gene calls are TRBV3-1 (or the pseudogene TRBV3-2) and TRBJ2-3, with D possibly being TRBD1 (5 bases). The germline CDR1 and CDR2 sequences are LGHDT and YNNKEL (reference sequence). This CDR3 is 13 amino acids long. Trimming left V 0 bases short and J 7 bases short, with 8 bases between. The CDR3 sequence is CASSQERGNTQYF. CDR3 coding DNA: TGTGCCAGCAGCCAAGAAAGGGGAAATACGCAGTATTTT.

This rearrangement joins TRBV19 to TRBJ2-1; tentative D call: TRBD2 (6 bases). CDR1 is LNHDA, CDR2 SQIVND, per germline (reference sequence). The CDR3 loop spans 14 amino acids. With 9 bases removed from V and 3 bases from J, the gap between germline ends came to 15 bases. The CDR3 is CASGELADYNEQFF. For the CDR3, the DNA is TGTGCCAGCGGGGAACTAGCCGACTACAATGAGCAGTTCTTC.

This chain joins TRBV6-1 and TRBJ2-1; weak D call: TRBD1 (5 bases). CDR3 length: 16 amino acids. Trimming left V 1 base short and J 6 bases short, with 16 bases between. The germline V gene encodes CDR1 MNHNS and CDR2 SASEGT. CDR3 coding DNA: TGTGCCAGCAGTGAAGACGGGCAGGGAAGAGCCAATGAGCAGTTCTTC. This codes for CASSEDGQGRANEQFF.

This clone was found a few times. The CDR3, as DNA: TGTGCCAGCAGGCCACGGCTAGGATGGACTAATGAAAAACTGTTTTTT. This gives the protein CASRPRLGWTNEKLFF. The chain carries TRBV13 and TRBJ1-4; D is undetermined. The ends were cut back, 6 bases at V and 2 bases at J, with 16 bases in the middle. The germline CDR1 and CDR2 sequences are PRHDT and FYEKMQ (reference sequence). This CDR3 spans 16 amino acids.

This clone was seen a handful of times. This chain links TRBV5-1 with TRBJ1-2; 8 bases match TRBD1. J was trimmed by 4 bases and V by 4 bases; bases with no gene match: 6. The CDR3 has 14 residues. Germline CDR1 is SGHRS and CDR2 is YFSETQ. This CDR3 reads CASSRDRGAYGYTF. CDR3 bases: TGCGCCAGCAGCCGCGACAGGGGCGCCTATGGCTACACCTTC.

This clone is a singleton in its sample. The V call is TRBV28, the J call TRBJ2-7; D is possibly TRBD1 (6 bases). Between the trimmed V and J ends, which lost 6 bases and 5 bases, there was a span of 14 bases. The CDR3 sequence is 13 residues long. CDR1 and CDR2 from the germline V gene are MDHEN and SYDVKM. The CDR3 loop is CASRGRGFDEQYF. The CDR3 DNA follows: TGTGCCAGCAGGGGCAGGGGTTTCGACGAGCAGTACTTC.

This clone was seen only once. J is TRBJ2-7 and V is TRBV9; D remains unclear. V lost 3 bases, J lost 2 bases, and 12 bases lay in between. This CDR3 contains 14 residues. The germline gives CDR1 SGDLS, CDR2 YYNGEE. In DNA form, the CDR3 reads TGTGCCAGCAGCGGTGAGGTAAGAGCCTACGAGCAGTACTTC. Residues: CASSGEVRAYEQYF.

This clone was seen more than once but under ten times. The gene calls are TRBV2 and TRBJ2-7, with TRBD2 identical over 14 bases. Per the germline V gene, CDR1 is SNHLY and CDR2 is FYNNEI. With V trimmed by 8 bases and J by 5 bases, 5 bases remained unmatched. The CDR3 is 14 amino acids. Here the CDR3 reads CASVTSGRAHEQYF. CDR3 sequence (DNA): TGTGCCAGCGTGACTAGCGGGAGGGCCCACGAGCAGTACTTC.

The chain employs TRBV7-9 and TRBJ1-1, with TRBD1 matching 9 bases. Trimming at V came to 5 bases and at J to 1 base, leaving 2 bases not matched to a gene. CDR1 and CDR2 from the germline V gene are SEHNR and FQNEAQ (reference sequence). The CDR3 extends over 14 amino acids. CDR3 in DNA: TGTGCCAGCAGCGTGACAGGGGGGAACACTGAAGCTTTCTTT. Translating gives CASSVTGGNTEAFF.

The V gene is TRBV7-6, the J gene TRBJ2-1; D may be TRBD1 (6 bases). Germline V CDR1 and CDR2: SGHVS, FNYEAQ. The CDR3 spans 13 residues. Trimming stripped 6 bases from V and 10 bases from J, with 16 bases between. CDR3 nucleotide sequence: TGTGCCAGCAGTTCTACAGGGCTCGGCGAGCAGTTCTTC. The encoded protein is CASSSTGLGEQFF.